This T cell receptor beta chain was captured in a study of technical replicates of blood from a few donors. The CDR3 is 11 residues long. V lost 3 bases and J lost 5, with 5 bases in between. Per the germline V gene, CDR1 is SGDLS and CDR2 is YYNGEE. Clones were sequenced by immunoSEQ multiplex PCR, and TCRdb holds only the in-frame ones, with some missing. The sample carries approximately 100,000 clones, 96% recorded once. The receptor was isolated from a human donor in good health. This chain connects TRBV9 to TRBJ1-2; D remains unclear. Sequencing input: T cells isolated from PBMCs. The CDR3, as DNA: TGTGCCAGCAGCGCCCCATATGGCTACACCTTC. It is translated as CASSAPYGYTF.